One TCR beta chain is described in this entry. Its antigen is undetermined. Sequenced by immunoSEQ multiplex PCR; TCRdb stores in-frame clones only, minus some. The sample lists around 53,000 clones, about 86% occurring once. CDR3 length equals 12 residues. Germline V CDR1 and CDR2: WSHSY, SAAADI. V shed 6 bases and J shed 11 bases, with 16 bases lying between them. The sample belongs to a study of lymphopenia after photon versus proton radiotherapy. Study-level findings and limits: Post-nadir diversity loss with photons came from oligoclonal expansion, particularly CD8+ Temra cells. Under photons, naive T cells and diversity fell while effector/memory populations rose. Post-nadir TCR diversity decline inversely tracked overall survival among those who died.

The input for sequencing was peripheral blood, taken from a patient treated with photon-based radiotherapy. This TCR was sampled from a man between 45 and 60 years old with gastric cancer. The V and J genes are TRBV10-2 and TRBJ1-1; D is perhaps TRBD1 (6 bases). The CDR3 DNA follows: TGCGCCAGCAGCCGGACAGAGGGTTCGGCTTTCTTT. Its translation is CASSRTEGSAFF.